This passage covers 32 T cell receptor beta chains from one sample sequenced in a study of cytomegalovirus exposure and HLA in healthy donors. In the PCR, 60 Vbeta and 13 Jbeta primers were used. Produced via immunoSEQ multiplex PCR; TCRdb's table is partial and in-frame only. In the table there are around 130,000 clones, 75% to 90% of which are singletons. The sample taken for sequencing was PBMCs. The receptors derive from a woman aged 25 to 45 in good health and CMV-seropositive.

This clone was seen only a few times. This chain connects TRBV5-3 to TRBJ1-1; D might be TRBD1 (6 bases). TRBV5-3 is an ORF; its function is uncertain. This CDR3 has 14 amino acids. The germline V and J ends were trimmed by 4 bases and 5 bases, with 15 bases remaining between them. CDR3 amino acids: CARSGAGERTEAFF. The CDR3 nucleotides read TGTGCCAGAAGCGGCGCAGGGGAGAGGACTGAAGCTTTCTTT.

CDR3 residues: CASSYNRQAEKQFF. The CDR3 nucleotides read TGTGCCAGCAGTTACAATCGGCAGGCCGAGAAGCAGTTCTTC. The genes are TRBV6-5 and TRBJ2-1; D is unclear. Trimming removed 2 bases at V and 11 bases at J, with 16 bases between. In germline, CDR1 is MNHEY, CDR2 SVGAGI. The CDR3 totals 14 residues.

This chain uses TRBV28 with TRBJ1-5; tentative D call: TRBD1 (5 bases). The CDR3 has 13 residues. V lost 7 bases, J lost 3 bases, and 10 bases lay in between. Germline V CDR1 and CDR2: MDHEN, SYDVKM. Written as DNA, the CDR3 is TGTGCCAGCATTCCAGGGATCAATCAGCCCCAGCATTTT. Its protein is CASIPGINQPQHF.

This clone was observed a few times. The DNA for the CDR3 is TGTGCCAGCAGCTCTAGGACAGGGGGCTTAGTAGCTTTCTTT. It encodes CASSSRTGGLVAFF. This chain joins TRBV28 and TRBJ1-1; 11 bases are shared with TRBD1. V lost 6 bases, J lost 10 bases, and 10 bases stayed unmatched. The CDR3 extends over 14 amino acids. The germline V gene encodes CDR1 MDHEN and CDR2 SYDVKM. The whole variable domain, remainder taken from reference TRBV28 and TRBJ1-1, is DVKVTQSSRYLVKRTGEKVFLECVQDMDHENMFWYRQDPGLGLRLIYFSYDVKMKEKGDIPEGYSVSREKKERFSLILESASTNQTSMYLCASSSRTGGLVAFFGQGTRLTVV.

The rearrangement joins TRBV2 to TRBJ2-4, with D possibly matching TRBD1 (5 bases). The length of the CDR3 is 16 residues. Germline CDR1 and CDR2: SNHLY and FYNNEI. V dropped 5 bases and J dropped 1 base, with 15 bases sitting between them. The CDR3 loop is CASSPDSLLAKNIQYF. Written as DNA, the CDR3 is TGTGCCAGCAGTCCAGACAGTCTTTTGGCCAAAAACATTCAGTACTTC.

This chain links TRBV6-5 with TRBJ1-2, with a tentative D call TRBD1 (6 bases). Per germline, CDR1 MNHEY and CDR2 SVGAGI. The CDR3 sequence is 14 residues long. Trimming cost V 6 bases and J 4 bases, with 15 bases left between them. The CDR3: CASSWGQGLYGYTF. The CDR3 DNA reads TGTGCCAGCAGCTGGGGGCAGGGGCTCTATGGCTACACCTTC.

The J gene is TRBJ2-1, the V gene TRBV28; D is perhaps TRBD2 (6 bases). The CDR3 sequence is 15 residues long. The V end lost 8 bases, the J end lost 5 bases, and 19 bases lay between the germline ends. From germline, CDR1 is MDHEN and CDR2 SYDVKM. The DNA for the CDR3 is TGTGCCAGCGGGGGGACTCTCGGTTGGGACAATGAGCAGTTCTTC. It encodes CASGGTLGWDNEQFF.

CDR3 in amino acids: CASSQYLDRPSNYGYTF. Here the CDR3 DNA reads TGTGCCAGCTCACAATACCTGGACAGGCCTTCTAACTATGGCTACACCTTC. V is TRBV18 and J is TRBJ1-2; 7 bases fit TRBD1. With V trimmed by 4 bases and J by 0 bases, 11 bases remained unmatched. Germline CDR1 reads KGHSH; CDR2 reads LQKENI. CDR3 size: 17 residues.

The gene calls are TRBV6-1 and TRBJ2-5; 9 nucleotides align to TRBD1. The CDR3 totals 15 residues. Germline V gene lookup returns CDR1 MNHNS and CDR2 SASEGT. V shed 3 bases and J 7 bases; nucleotides not matched to a gene: 9. The DNA of the CDR3 is TGTGCCAGCAGTGATACCGGGACAGGGATGCTGACCCAGTACTTC. Translated: CASSDTGTGMLTQYF.

About this clone: The junction departs from germline at one end; a sequencing error may be responsible. This chain uses TRBV6-1 with TRBJ2-7; the D is unclear. Germline CDR1 reads MNHNS; CDR2 reads SASEGT. The CDR3 covers 12 residues. DNA of the CDR3: TGTGCCAGCACTGGAACAGCCTACGCGCAGTACTTC. The encoded protein is CASTGTAYAQYF.

The chain employs TRBV19 and TRBJ2-1; perhaps TRBD2 as D (7 bases). The CDR3 contains 14 residues. Deletions cut 3 bases from V and 7 bases from J, with 13 bases between. Per the germline V gene, CDR1 is LNHDA and CDR2 is SQIVND (reference sequence). The CDR3 region has the DNA TGTGCCAGTAGTATTGGGGGGGGCGGGAATGAGCAGTTCTTC. Encoded protein: CASSIGGGGNEQFF.

This sequence joins TRBV9 and TRBJ2-5, with D possibly matching TRBD1 (6 bases). Trimming cost V 3 bases and J 4 bases, with 10 bases left between them. This CDR3 is built from 13 residues. Germline V gives CDR1 SGDLS, CDR2 YYNGEE. CDR3: CASSGRGGETQYF. CDR3 bases: TGTGCCAGCAGCGGCAGGGGCGGAGAGACCCAGTACTTC.

The chain joins TRBV28 to TRBJ1-2; maybe TRBD1 (5 bases). CDR3 size: 14 residues. Between the trimmed V and J ends, which lost 2 bases and 7 bases, there was a span of 14 bases. Germline CDR1 is MDHEN and CDR2 is SYDVKM. In DNA form, the CDR3 reads TGTGCCAGCAGTTTAGGGTCGGGGGGAGGTGGCTACACCTTC. Translating gives CASSLGSGGGGYTF.

The CDR3 region is CASSLRGEQFF. DNA for the CDR3: TGTGCCAGCTCACTGCGGGGTGAGCAGTTCTTC. This chain joins TRBV18 and TRBJ2-1; TRBD2 might be the D (6 bases). Germline lookup yields CDR1 KGHSH and CDR2 LQKENI. This CDR3 comprises 11 residues. Deletions cut 4 bases from V and 9 bases from J, with 7 bases between.

The rearrangement uses TRBV6-5 and TRBJ1-2, with no clear D. V lost 5 bases, J lost 8 bases, and 9 bases lay in between. The CDR3 contains 11 residues. Germline loops: CDR1 MNHEY, CDR2 SVGAGI. In nucleotides, the CDR3 is TGTGCCAGCAGTCAAGGGAGGGGCTACACCTTC. Encoded protein: CASSQGRGYTF.

V is TRBV28 and J is TRBJ2-1; 10 nucleotides agree with TRBD1. The CDR3 spans 15 residues. CDR1 is MDHEN, CDR2 SYDVKM, per germline. The V segment lost 10 bases and the J segment 5 bases; nucleotides outside the gene matches: 11. The CDR3 loop reads CATRIDRGRHNEQFF. The CDR3 DNA sequence: TGTGCCACGCGGATCGACAGGGGGCGCCACAATGAGCAGTTCTTC.

The chain employs TRBV5-6 and TRBJ1-1; D remains ambiguous. This CDR3 is built from 15 residues. Trimming took off 3 bases at V and 1 base at J, with 13 bases between the two ends. Germline assignment: CDR1 SGHDT and CDR2 YYEEEE. The DNA for the CDR3 is TGTGCCAGCAGCTCCTACGCCTCACGGAACACTGAAGCTTTCTTT. It encodes CASSSYASRNTEAFF.

V and J are TRBV5-5 and TRBJ2-6, with 12 bases that match TRBD1. The V gene's germline CDR1 is SGHKS and CDR2 YYEKEE (reference sequence). The CDR3 is 18 amino acids. V was clipped by 1 base and J by 3 bases; unmatched bases: 5. The CDR3 sequence: CASSLWGQGAGGANVLTF. Here the CDR3 DNA reads TGTGCCAGCAGCTTGTGGGGACAGGGGGCAGGTGGGGCCAACGTCCTGACTTTC.

This rearrangement joins TRBV7-3 to TRBJ2-2, with TRBD2 as a possible D gene (6 bases). This CDR3 comprises 14 residues. V was pared by 3 bases and J by 2 bases, with 7 bases between. From germline, CDR1 is SGHTA and CDR2 FQGTGA. The CDR3 nucleotides are TGTGCCAGCAGCTTGGGGGGAAACACCGGGGAGCTGTTTTTT. Amino acid sequence: CASSLGGNTGELFF.

This chain connects TRBV9 to TRBJ2-2, with TRBD2 identical over 14 bases. Germline V lookup: CDR1 SGDLS, CDR2 YYNGEE. The length of the CDR3 is 18 residues. The V and J ends lost 4 bases and 1 base, in that order; junction bases with no gene match: 6. In nucleotides, the CDR3 is TGTGCCAGCAGCCTTGGACTAGCGGGGGGCCTGAACACCGGGGAGCTGTTTTTT. Its translation is CASSLGLAGGLNTGELFF.

The chain is built from TRBV5-1 and TRBJ2-7; D remains unclear. The CDR3 loop spans 12 amino acids. Trimming cost V 0 bases and J 3 bases, with 4 bases left between them. The germline V gene encodes CDR1 SGHRS and CDR2 YFSETQ. The CDR3 loop is CASSLDRYEQYF. The CDR3 DNA follows: TGCGCCAGCAGCTTGGATCGCTACGAGCAGTACTTC.

This chain joins TRBV5-4 and TRBJ2-1; possibly TRBD2 for D (5 bases). The CDR3 loop spans 19 amino acids. Per the germline V gene, CDR1 is SGHNT and CDR2 is YYREEE (reference sequence). V lost 3 bases and J 8 bases, leaving 30 bases between the germline ends. This CDR3 reads CASSSRGALEGRTKHEQFF. In nucleotides, the CDR3 is TGTGCCAGCAGCTCTCGAGGAGCCCTCGAGGGCCGTACAAAGCATGAGCAGTTCTTC. The entire variable domain, with the rest obtained from reference TRBV5-4 and TRBJ2-1, is as follows: ETGVTQSPTHLIKTRGQQVTLRCSSQSGHNTVSWYQQALGQGPQFIFQYYREEENGRGNFPPRFSGLQFPNYSSELNVNALELDDSALYLCASSSRGALEGRTKHEQFFGPGTRLTVL.

V is TRBV28 and J is TRBJ2-7, with 9 nucleotides matching TRBD2. CDR1 MDHEN and CDR2 SYDVKM come from the germline V gene. The trim removed 6 bases at V and 9 bases at J, leaving 6 bases unmatched. The CDR3 length is 12 residues. This CDR3 is CASRSWRGGQYF. In DNA, the CDR3 is TGTGCCAGCAGGTCGTGGCGGGGGGGGCAGTACTTC. The whole variable domain, remainder taken from reference TRBV28 and TRBJ2-7, is DVKVTQSSRYLVKRTGEKVFLECVQDMDHENMFWYRQDPGLGLRLIYFSYDVKMKEKGDIPEGYSVSREKKERFSLILESASTNQTSMYLCASRSWRGGQYFGPGTRLTVT.

J is TRBJ1-2 and V is TRBV4-1, with D possibly TRBD1 on 6 matching bases. This CDR3 contains 17 residues. V lost 0 bases and J 0 bases, leaving 14 bases between the germline ends. Per the germline V gene, CDR1 is MGHRA and CDR2 is YSYEKL. CDR3 bases: TGCGCCAGCAGCCAAGAAAGGGCAGGGACATCTAACTATGGCTACACCTTC. Translated: CASSQERAGTSNYGYTF.

This chain connects TRBV4-1 to TRBJ1-6, with D tentatively TRBD1 (6 bases). The CDR3 length is 15 residues. The germline CDR1 and CDR2 sequences are MGHRA and YSYEKL. V lost 4 bases, J lost 7 bases, and 14 bases lay in between. The CDR3 spells CASSLGGRENSPLHF. In nucleotides, the CDR3 is TGCGCCAGCAGCCTCGGGGGGCGCGAAAATTCACCCCTCCACTTT.

The genes are TRBV2 and TRBJ1-5, with no clear D. The length of the CDR3 is 14 residues. With 7 bases removed from V and 3 bases from J, the gap between germline ends came to 13 bases. Germline V gene data show CDR1 as SNHLY and CDR2 as FYNNEI. The CDR3 sequence: CASTAIDPNQPQHF. The CDR3 DNA reads TGTGCCAGCACAGCGATCGACCCCAATCAGCCCCAGCATTTT.

The V and J genes are TRBV29-1 and TRBJ2-3; TRBD2 aligns across 7 bases. After removal of 6 bases from V and 4 bases from J, the junction contained 4 bases not matched to a gene. The CDR3 extends over 12 amino acids. CDR1 is SQVTM, CDR2 ANQGSEA, per germline. The CDR3 DNA is TGCAGCGTCCGCGCGGGGGCAGATACGCAGTATTTT. Translation: CSVRAGADTQYF.

In its sample, this clone was seen a few times. The chain recombines TRBV30 with TRBJ2-1, with 8 positions matching TRBD2. The CDR3 is made up of 14 amino acids. After removal of 0 bases from V and 6 bases from J, the junction contained 4 bases not matched to a gene. Germline CDR1 GTSNPN, CDR2 SVGIG (reference sequence). CDR3: CAWSVVGLGNEQFF. The DNA for the CDR3 is TGTGCCTGGAGTGTTGTGGGACTAGGCAATGAGCAGTTCTTC.

The chain is built from TRBV19 and TRBJ1-1; TRBD1 aligns across 11 bases. The trim removed 5 bases at V and 14 bases at J, leaving 16 bases unmatched. This CDR3 is 15 amino acids long. Per germline, CDR1 LNHDA and CDR2 SQIVND (reference sequence). In nucleotides, the CDR3 is TGTGCCAGTAGTCCCAGTGCCCGGACAGGGGGCGATTCCTTCTTT. This sequence encodes CASSPSARTGGDSFF.

This chain joins TRBV27 and TRBJ2-3; D unclear. CDR1 MNHEY and CDR2 SMNVEV come from the germline V gene (reference sequence). The CDR3 sequence is 14 residues long. Trimming removed 6 bases at V and 0 bases at J, with 10 bases between. The chain's CDR3 is CASSYSSSTDTQYF. CDR3 coding DNA: TGTGCCAGCAGCTATTCCTCTAGCACAGATACGCAGTATTTT.

This clone was observed once. CDR3 DNA: TGTGCCAGCAGCACCCAGACGGGGTATGGAAACACCATATATTTT. Translating it yields CASSTQTGYGNTIYF. J is TRBJ1-3 and V is TRBV5-4, with D hard to call. CDR3 length: 15 residues. Per germline, CDR1 SGHNT and CDR2 YYREEE (reference sequence). The V end lost 4 bases, the J end lost 3 bases, and 14 bases lay between the germline ends.

A word on this clone: The same CDR3 can be traced to other DNA sequences in this sample. The chain combines TRBV5-1 with TRBJ2-7, with unresolved D. Trimming left V 0 bases short and J 2 bases short, with 9 bases between. Per germline, CDR1 SGHRS and CDR2 YFSETQ. The CDR3 has 14 amino acids. CDR3 coding DNA: TGCGCCAGCAGCTTGGCTGGAGACGCCTACGAGCAGTACTTC. Translating gives CASSLAGDAYEQYF.